One and the same sample provided the 5 T cell receptor beta chains below, sequenced in a study of neurological immune-mediated disorders. Using its own MiXCR run on the 5' RACE reads, TCRdb lists one record per CDR3 protein. The sample lists 50,000 or so distinct CDR3 sequences, about 3.5% occurring once. Sequences were obtained from PBMCs. Receptors were obtained from a middle-aged man with multiple sclerosis.

This clonotype was counted ten times or more. The rearrangement uses TRBV6-1 and TRBJ2-7; 9 positions match TRBD1. V dropped 8 bases and J dropped 2; count of bases not matched to a gene: 4. The CDR3 contains 13 residues. Germline lookup yields CDR1 MNHNS and CDR2 SASEGT. The CDR3 region is CASEGTGTYEQYF. DNA of the CDR3: TGTGCCAGCGAGGGGACAGGGACCTACGAGCAGTACTTC.

The sample holds many counts of this clonotype. The V and J genes are TRBV20-1 and TRBJ2-5; the match to TRBD2 covers 12 bases. The CDR3 length is 15 residues. CDR1 is DFQATT, CDR2 SNEGSKA, per germline (reference sequence). The V gene end was trimmed by 6 bases and the J gene end by 3 bases; junction bases not matched to a gene: 8. This chain's CDR3 is CSAPSGGALEETQYF. The DNA for the CDR3 is TGCAGTGCGCCTAGCGGGGGGGCCTTGGAAGAGACCCAGTACTTC.

This clonotype has at least ten counts. V is TRBV6-6 and J is TRBJ2-7; D possibly corresponds to TRBD2 (6 bases). V was cut by 2 bases and J by 1 base, with 12 bases left in between. Germline-derived CDR1 and CDR2 are MNHNY and SVGAGI (reference sequence). CDR3 size: 15 residues. CDR3 DNA: TGTGCCAGCAGTTACCAACGGGGGAAATCCTACGAGCAGTACTTC. Translating it yields CASSYQRGKSYEQYF.

This clonotype was observed at least ten times. V usage is TRBV5-1 and J usage is TRBJ1-2; D unresolved. CDR1 is SGHRS, CDR2 YFSETQ, per germline. This CDR3 is 15 amino acids long. The V and J ends lost 4 bases and 5 bases respectively, with 18 bases between them. CDR3 nucleotides: TGCGCCAGCAGCATAGGACCCTCTCCCGAATATGGCTACACCTTC. It translates to CASSIGPSPEYGYTF.

Many counts were recorded for this clonotype. The rearrangement joins TRBV7-2 to TRBJ2-1, with 7 positions matching TRBD2. Trimming at V came to 4 bases and at J to 2 bases, leaving 11 bases not matched to a gene. Germline V gene data show CDR1 as SGHTA and CDR2 as FQGNSA. This CDR3 has 17 residues. CDR3 protein: CASSSGGGPETYNEQFF. The CDR3 coding sequence is TGTGCCAGCAGCTCAGGCGGGGGACCTGAAACCTACAATGAGCAGTTCTTC.